Sequencing of this TCR beta chain was carried out in a study of cytomegalovirus exposure and HLA in healthy donors. Study-level points and caveats: High sensitivity and specificity were reportedly achieved when the classifier diagnosed cytomegalovirus status. In an earlier analysis, most TCR beta V segments were productive about 87% or about 30% of the time.

Notes on this clone: Its antigen is not identified.

At sampling all donors were nominally healthy, likely with unrecorded immune exposures. The PCR employed 60 Vbeta primers together with 13 Jbeta primers. Original processing methods: Approximately 83 million unique TCR beta chains, 9 million to 11 million shared, were counted in a later analysis. Produced via immunoSEQ multiplex PCR; TCRdb's table is partial and in-frame only. V and J calls and clone size are as listed in that table; D and trimming were resolved from the DNA. The data contain approximately 200,000 clones, over 65% of them singletons. Sequenced sample: PBMCs. This TCR was recovered from a boy aged 2 to 9 in good health and CMV-seronegative.

The CDR3 here is CASSQRGTDGEQFF. The CDR3 DNA is TGTGCCAGCAGCCAAAGGGGGACAGATGGCGAGCAGTTCTTC. The chain recombines TRBV27 with TRBJ2-1, with 7 bases that match TRBD1. The trim removed 6 bases at V and 10 bases at J, leaving 12 bases unmatched. This CDR3 is 14 amino acids long. Germline CDR1 is MNHEY and CDR2 is SMNVEV (reference sequence).